The clone carrying this TCR beta chain was seen at least ten times. Sequencing used immunoSEQ multiplex PCR; TCRdb keeps in-frame clones, though not all of them. The sample has 42,000 or so clones, none seen only once. The entry originates in a study of T cells after posttransplantation cyclophosphamide. The CDR3 extends over 14 amino acids. Deletions cut 0 bases from V and 4 bases from J, with 9 bases between. The chain is built from TRBV6-7 and TRBJ2-5; weak D call: TRBD1 (5 bases). TRBV6-7 falls under the ORF class, with uncertain function. Sequenced material: PBMCs. This sequence originates from a woman between 45 and 65 years old in good health and a related stem cell transplant donor. Here the CDR3 reads CASSYSCQGETQYF. DNA for the CDR3: TGTGCCAGCAGTTACTCGTGTCAGGGAGAGACCCAGTACTTC.